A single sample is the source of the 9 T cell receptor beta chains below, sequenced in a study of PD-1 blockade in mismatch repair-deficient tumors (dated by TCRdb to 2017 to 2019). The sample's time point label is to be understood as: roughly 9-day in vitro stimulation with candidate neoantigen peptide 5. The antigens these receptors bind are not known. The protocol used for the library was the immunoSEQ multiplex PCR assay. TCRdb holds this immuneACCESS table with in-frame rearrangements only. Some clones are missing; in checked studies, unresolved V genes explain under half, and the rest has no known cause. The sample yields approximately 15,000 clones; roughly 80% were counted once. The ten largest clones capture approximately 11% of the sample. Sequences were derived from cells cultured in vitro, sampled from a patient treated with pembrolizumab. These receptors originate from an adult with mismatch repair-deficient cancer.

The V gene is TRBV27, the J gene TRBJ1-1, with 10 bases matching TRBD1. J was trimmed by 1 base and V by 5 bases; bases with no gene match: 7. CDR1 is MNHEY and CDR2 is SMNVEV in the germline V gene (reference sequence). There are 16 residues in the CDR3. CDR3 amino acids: CASSPLTGGPNTEAFF. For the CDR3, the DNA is TGTGCCAGCAGTCCCTTGACAGGGGGCCCGAACACTGAAGCTTTCTTT.

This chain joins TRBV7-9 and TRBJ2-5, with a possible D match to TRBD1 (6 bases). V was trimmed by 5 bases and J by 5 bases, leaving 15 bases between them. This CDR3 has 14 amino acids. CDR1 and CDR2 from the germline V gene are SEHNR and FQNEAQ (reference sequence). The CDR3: CASSHMYGQETQYF. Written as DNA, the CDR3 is TGTGCCAGCAGCCATATGTACGGACAGGAGACCCAGTACTTC.

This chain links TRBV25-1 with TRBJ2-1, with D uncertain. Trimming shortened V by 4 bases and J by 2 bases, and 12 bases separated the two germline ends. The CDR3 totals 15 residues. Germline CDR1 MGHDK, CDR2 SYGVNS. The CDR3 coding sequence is TGTGCCAGCAGTGCAGCCGGAGCTACCTACAATGAGCAGTTCTTC. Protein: CASSAAGATYNEQFF.

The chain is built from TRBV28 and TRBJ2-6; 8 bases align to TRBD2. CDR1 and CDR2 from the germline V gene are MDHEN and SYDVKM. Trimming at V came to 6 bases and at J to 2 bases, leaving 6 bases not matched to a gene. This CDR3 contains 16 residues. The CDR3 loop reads CASSSGGFTGANVLTF. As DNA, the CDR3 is TGTGCCAGCAGCTCGGGAGGGTTTACTGGGGCCAACGTCCTGACTTTC.

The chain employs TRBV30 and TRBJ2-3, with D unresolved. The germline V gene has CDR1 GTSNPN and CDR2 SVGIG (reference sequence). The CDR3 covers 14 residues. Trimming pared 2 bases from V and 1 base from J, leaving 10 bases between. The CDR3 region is CAWSLRLGTDTQYF. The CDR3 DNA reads TGTGCCTGGAGTCTCCGGCTTGGCACAGATACGCAGTATTTT.

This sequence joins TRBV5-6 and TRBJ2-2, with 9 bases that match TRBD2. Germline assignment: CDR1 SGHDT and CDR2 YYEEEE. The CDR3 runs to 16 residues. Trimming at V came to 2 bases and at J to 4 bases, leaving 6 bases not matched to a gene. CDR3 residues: CASSLGSGSPTGELFF. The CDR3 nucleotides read TGTGCCAGCAGCTTAGGTAGCGGGAGCCCCACCGGGGAGCTGTTTTTT.

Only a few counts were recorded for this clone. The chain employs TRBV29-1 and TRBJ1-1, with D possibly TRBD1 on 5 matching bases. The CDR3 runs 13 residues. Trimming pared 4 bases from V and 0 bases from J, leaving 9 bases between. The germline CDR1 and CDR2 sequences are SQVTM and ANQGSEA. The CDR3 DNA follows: TGCAGCGTTGGGGGACGATTGAACACTGAAGCTTTCTTT. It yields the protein CSVGGRLNTEAFF.

In DNA form, the CDR3 reads TGTGCCAGCTCACCAGCGGGACAGGGGGCTGGAAACACCATATATTTT. Translation: CASSPAGQGAGNTIYF. This chain links TRBV18 with TRBJ1-3; 11 nucleotides agree with TRBD1. The trim removed 2 bases at V and 2 bases at J, leaving 2 bases unmatched. This CDR3 contains 16 residues. In germline, CDR1 is KGHSH, CDR2 LQKENI.

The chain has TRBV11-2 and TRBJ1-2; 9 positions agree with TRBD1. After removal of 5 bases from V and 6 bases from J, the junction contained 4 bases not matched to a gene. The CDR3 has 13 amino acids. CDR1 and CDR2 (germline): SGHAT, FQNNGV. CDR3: CASSRDRDNGYTF. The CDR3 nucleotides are TGTGCCAGCAGCCGGGACAGGGACAATGGCTACACCTTC.